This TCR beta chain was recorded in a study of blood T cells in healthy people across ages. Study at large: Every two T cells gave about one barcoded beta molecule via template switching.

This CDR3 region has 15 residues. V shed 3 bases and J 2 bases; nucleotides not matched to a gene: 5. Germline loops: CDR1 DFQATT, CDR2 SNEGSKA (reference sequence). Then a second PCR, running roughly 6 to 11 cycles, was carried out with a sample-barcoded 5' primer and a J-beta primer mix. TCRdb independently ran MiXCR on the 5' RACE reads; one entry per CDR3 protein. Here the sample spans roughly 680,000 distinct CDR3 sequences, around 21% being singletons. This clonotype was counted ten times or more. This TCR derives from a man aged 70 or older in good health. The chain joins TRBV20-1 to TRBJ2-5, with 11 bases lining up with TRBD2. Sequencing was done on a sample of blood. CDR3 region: CSARGLAAPQETQYF. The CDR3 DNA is TGCAGTGCTAGGGGACTAGCGGCCCCACAAGAGACCCAGTACTTC.